These 5 T cell receptor beta chains were sequenced from one sample in a study of cytomegalovirus exposure and HLA in healthy donors. Use of 60 Vbeta and 13 Jbeta primers characterized the PCR. Assay: immunoSEQ multiplex PCR; the TCRdb copy retains only in-frame clones and omits some. The table has 130,000 or so clones, roughly 79% seen once. Sequencing was performed on PBMCs. Receptors were obtained from a male donor in good health and CMV-seronegative.

This chain uses TRBV29-1 with TRBJ1-5; 7 nucleotides match TRBD1. Germline V gives CDR1 SQVTM, CDR2 ANQGSEA. V shed 7 bases and J 0 bases; nucleotides not matched to a gene: 9. This CDR3 is built from 15 residues. As DNA, the CDR3 is TGCAGCGCCCTTACCGGGACAGATAGCAATCAGCCCCAGCATTTT. Encoded protein: CSALTGTDSNQPQHF.

The chain employs TRBV7-2 and TRBJ2-7, with 9 bases lining up with TRBD1. The CDR3 is 15 residues long. Germline CDR1 reads SGHTA; CDR2 reads FQGNSA. V shed 5 bases, J shed 4 bases, and the junction held 9 bases outside the gene matches. The CDR3 protein is CASSRDRVSFYEQYF. CDR3 bases: TGTGCCAGCAGCAGGGACAGGGTATCGTTTTACGAGCAGTACTTC.

The genes are TRBV15 and TRBJ2-4; 7 positions agree with TRBD2. The CDR3 contains 13 residues. V lost 11 bases, J lost 6 bases, and 10 bases stayed unmatched. Germline CDR1 reads LNHNV; CDR2 reads YYDKDF (reference sequence). CDR3 loop: CAVGVIAGNIQYF. The DNA of the CDR3 is TGTGCCGTCGGGGTGATAGCGGGAAACATTCAGTACTTC.

This chain joins TRBV19 and TRBJ2-3; TRBD1 agrees at 7 bases. V shed 4 bases and J 2 bases; nucleotides not matched to a gene: 6. The CDR3 runs 15 residues. Per germline, CDR1 LNHDA and CDR2 SQIVND (reference sequence). The CDR3 DNA reads as TGTGCCAGTAGTACGTTGACAGGGACCACAGATACGCAGTATTTT. Protein sequence: CASSTLTGTTDTQYF.

V is TRBV18 and J is TRBJ2-7; 8 nucleotides align to TRBD2. CDR3 size: 16 residues. The V gene's germline CDR1 is KGHSH and CDR2 LQKENI. V shed 3 bases and J 0 bases; nucleotides not matched to a gene: 7. CDR3 sequence (DNA): TGTGCCAGCTCACCCCTTGAACTAGCGGTCTCCTACGAGCAGTACTTC. Residues: CASSPLELAVSYEQYF.